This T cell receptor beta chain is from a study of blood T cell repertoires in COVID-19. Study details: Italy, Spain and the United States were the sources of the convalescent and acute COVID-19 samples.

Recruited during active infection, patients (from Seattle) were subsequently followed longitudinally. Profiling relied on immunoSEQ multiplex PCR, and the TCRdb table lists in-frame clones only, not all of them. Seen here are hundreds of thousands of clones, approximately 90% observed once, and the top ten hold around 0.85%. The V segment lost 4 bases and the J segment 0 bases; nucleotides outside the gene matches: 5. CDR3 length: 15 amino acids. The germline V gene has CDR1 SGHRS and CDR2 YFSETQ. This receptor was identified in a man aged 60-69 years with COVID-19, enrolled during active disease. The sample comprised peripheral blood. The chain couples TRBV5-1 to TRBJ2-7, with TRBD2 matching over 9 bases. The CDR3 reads CASSLAGLYSYEQYF. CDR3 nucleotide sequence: TGCGCCAGCAGCCTAGCGGGGCTGTACTCCTACGAGCAGTACTTC.